Each of the 31 T cell receptor beta chains below was sequenced from the same sample in a study of blood T cells in healthy people across ages. Combining a sample-barcoded 5' primer with a J-beta primer mix, a second PCR ran for about 7 to 11 cycles. TCRdb processed the 5' RACE reads anew with MiXCR; each CDR3 protein has one entry. The sample contains about 1,500,000 distinct CDR3 sequences, roughly 45% of which appear only once. What was sequenced was blood. These receptors were collected from a woman between 18 and 29 years old in good health.

The chain employs TRBV9 and TRBJ2-6; TRBD2 matches at 13 bases. Germline V gene lookup returns CDR1 SGDLS and CDR2 YYNGEE. The CDR3 has 18 amino acids. The junction had 3 bases not matched to a gene; V was cut back by 3 bases and J by 0 bases. The CDR3 loop reads CASSGGLAGNSGANVLTF. Written as DNA, the CDR3 is TGTGCCAGCAGCGGGGGACTAGCGGGGAACTCTGGGGCCAACGTCCTGACTTTC.

The V gene is TRBV20-1, the J gene TRBJ2-7, with 7 bases lining up with TRBD2. In germline, CDR1 is DFQATT, CDR2 SNEGSKA (reference sequence). There are 13 residues in the CDR3. V lost 1 base and J lost 3; bases outside the gene matches: 3. The CDR3 sequence is CSARVTSSYEQYF. CDR3 nucleotides: TGCAGTGCTAGAGTGACTAGCAGCTACGAGCAGTACTTC.

There are a few counts of this clonotype. The rearrangement joins TRBV6-5 to TRBJ2-1; 8 nucleotides line up with TRBD2. V was clipped by 2 bases and J by 7 bases; unmatched bases: 7. Looked up from germline, CDR1 is MNHEY and CDR2 is SVGAGI. The CDR3 length is 15 residues. The DNA of the CDR3 is TGTGCCAGCAGTTACGGGATAGCGGGGAGAAATGAGCAGTTCTTC. It codes for CASSYGIAGRNEQFF.

This clonotype appeared many times. This chain connects TRBV3-1 to TRBJ2-1; 7 positions agree with TRBD2. In germline, CDR1 is LGHDT, CDR2 YNNKEL (reference sequence). With V trimmed by 0 bases and J by 0 bases, 11 bases remained unmatched. The CDR3 loop spans 19 amino acids. The CDR3 coding sequence is TGTGCCAGCAGCCAAGACCCTGGGGGGGTAACCAGCTCCTACAATGAGCAGTTCTTC. It yields the protein CASSQDPGGVTSSYNEQFF.

This clonotype has at least ten counts. J is TRBJ1-2 and V is TRBV7-8, with a tentative D call TRBD1 (6 bases). Trimming left V 4 bases short and J 7 bases short, with 13 bases between. Germline assignment: CDR1 SGHVS and CDR2 FQNEAQ. There are 13 residues in the CDR3. CDR3 region: CASSSVGGGGYTF. CDR3 coding DNA: TGTGCCAGCAGCTCCGTCGGGGGCGGTGGCTACACCTTC.

The chain recombines TRBV6-5 with TRBJ2-2; 8 nucleotides line up with TRBD2. CDR1 and CDR2 from the germline V gene are MNHEY and SVGAGI. The CDR3 extends over 13 amino acids. Trimming at V came to 11 bases and at J to 4 bases, leaving 6 bases not matched to a gene. CDR3 protein: CAGTLAGTGELFF. The CDR3 region has the DNA TGTGCCGGCACCCTAGCGGGCACCGGGGAGCTGTTTTTT.

This clonotype was counted a few times. The rearrangement joins TRBV27 to TRBJ1-2; unclear D gene. V lost 3 bases to trimming and J lost 4 bases, with 9 bases between them. Germline loops: CDR1 MNHEY, CDR2 SMNVEV (reference sequence). This CDR3 region has 13 residues. CDR3 coding DNA: TGTGCCAGCAGTTTTGGCAGGACCTATGGCTACACCTTC. Protein product: CASSFGRTYGYTF.

The sample holds a few counts of this clonotype. The gene calls are TRBV5-1 and TRBJ2-5, with D possibly TRBD2 on 6 matching bases. The ends were cut back, 6 bases at V and 1 base at J, with 19 bases in the middle. Germline V CDR1 and CDR2: SGHRS, YFSETQ. The CDR3 extends over 16 amino acids. The CDR3 protein is CASNGGGGPRQETQYF. For the CDR3, the DNA is TGCGCCAGCAACGGGGGTGGGGGTCCACGCCAAGAGACCCAGTACTTC.

This clonotype was observed a handful of times. The gene calls are TRBV7-2 and TRBJ1-2, with 8 bases aligning to TRBD1. V was clipped by 7 bases and J by 3 bases; unmatched bases: 16. CDR1 is SGHTA, CDR2 FQGNSA, per germline. This CDR3 region has 17 residues. CDR3 residues: CASTNKVLTGDYYGYTF. The CDR3 bases are TGTGCCAGCACCAATAAAGTTCTGACAGGGGATTACTATGGCTACACCTTC.

The chain links TRBV7-2 to TRBJ2-3, with D maybe TRBD2 (6 bases). The CDR3 sequence is 16 residues long. V was shortened by 2 bases and J by 2 bases, with 14 bases between the two germline ends. In germline, CDR1 is SGHTA, CDR2 FQGNSA. The CDR3 DNA is TGTGCCAGCAGCTTAAGGGCAGGCGGGGACACAGATACGCAGTATTTT. It translates to CASSLRAGGDTDTQYF.

Of note for this clonotype: The junction departs from germline at one end; a sequencing error may be responsible. V and J are TRBV20-1 and TRBJ2-1, with D tentatively TRBD1 (6 bases). The germline CDR1 and CDR2 sequences are DFQATT and SNEGSKA (reference sequence). This CDR3 spans 17 amino acids. In nucleotides, the CDR3 is TGCGGTGCTGGAGATGGTGGGGACACCAGCTCCTACAATGAGCAGTTCTTC. This encodes CGAGDGGDTSSYNEQFF.

DNA for the CDR3: TGCGCCAGCAGTGACAACCAGGGGGGTTCACCCCTCCACTTT. It codes for CASSDNQGGSPLHF. The rearrangement joins TRBV10-2 to TRBJ1-6; TRBD1 agrees at 7 bases. J was trimmed by 9 bases and V by 3 bases; bases with no gene match: 5. This CDR3 comprises 14 residues. The germline CDR1 and CDR2 sequences are WSHSY and SAAADI.

This clonotype has only a few counts. The rearrangement links TRBV7-2 to TRBJ2-5; no reliable D call. In germline, CDR1 is SGHTA, CDR2 FQGNSA. This CDR3 is 15 amino acids long. V was cut by 5 bases and J by 11 bases, with 24 bases left in between. CDR3 bases: TGTGCCAGCAGCCCGAGGAGCTTTAACTACAATGAGCAGTACTTC. This encodes CASSPRSFNYNEQYF.

The chain employs TRBV12-3 or TRBV12-4 and TRBJ1-2, with D perhaps TRBD1 (5 bases). CDR3 length: 15 residues. The V and J ends lost 5 bases and 1 base respectively, with 14 bases between them. CDR3 bases: TGTGCCAGCAGTGCCAGGACACCGCTTAACTATGGCTACACCTTC. Translated: CASSARTPLNYGYTF.

This clonotype was found many times. The V call is TRBV29-1, the J call TRBJ2-7, with unresolved D. There are 11 residues in the CDR3. V was pared by 7 bases and J by 3 bases, with 10 bases between. CDR1 SQVTM and CDR2 ANQGSEA come from the germline V gene. The CDR3 sequence is CSARNYYEQYF. CDR3 DNA sequence: TGCAGCGCGCGGAACTACTACGAGCAGTACTTC.

CDR3 nucleotide sequence: TGTGCCTGGAGTGTAAACCCCTGGGGCAGTTCAAACGATGGCTACACCTTC. It translates to CAWSVNPWGSSNDGYTF. This chain connects TRBV30 to TRBJ1-2; possible D gene TRBD1, 5 bases. CDR3 size: 17 residues. Germline-derived CDR1 and CDR2 are GTSNPN and SVGIG (reference sequence). The V gene lost 0 bases and the J gene lost 6 bases, with 23 bases spanning the gap.

The chain carries TRBV24-1 and TRBJ2-1; tentative D call: TRBD2 (5 bases). V was clipped by 7 bases and J by 7 bases, with 7 bases between them. Germline V CDR1 and CDR2: KGHDR, SFDVKD. The CDR3 totals 11 residues. CDR3 amino acids: CATSPGNEQFF. CDR3 in DNA: TGTGCCACCAGCCCGGGGAATGAGCAGTTCTTC.

The chain couples TRBV9 to TRBJ1-1; D not resolved. There are 15 residues in the CDR3. The germline V gene encodes CDR1 SGDLS and CDR2 YYNGEE. The V and J ends lost 0 bases and 0 bases respectively, with 9 bases between them. DNA of the CDR3: TGTGCCAGCAGCGTAGCCCAGTCTTTGAACACTGAAGCTTTCTTT. Its translation is CASSVAQSLNTEAFF.

A few counts support this clonotype. The gene calls are TRBV6-6 and TRBJ1-5; TRBD1 matches 8 bases. Trimming at V came to 8 bases and at J to 5 bases, leaving 11 bases not matched to a gene. Germline V gives CDR1 MNHNY, CDR2 SVGAGI (reference sequence). This CDR3 comprises 15 residues. The CDR3 DNA is TGTGCCAGCGACCTATCAGGGGGCACCGATCAGCCCCAGCATTTT. Protein: CASDLSGGTDQPQHF.

This clonotype has just a few counts. This chain connects TRBV20-1 to TRBJ1-2, with D unclear. The CDR3 length is 12 residues. The germline V gene encodes CDR1 DFQATT and CDR2 SNEGSKA (reference sequence). Trimming cost V 6 bases and J 8 bases, with 16 bases left between them. The CDR3 DNA reads TGCAGTGCCAAACCGCCTGAGTGGGGCTACACCTTC. It is translated as CSAKPPEWGYTF.

This sequence joins TRBV18 and TRBJ2-5; D is uncertain. CDR1 is KGHSH and CDR2 is LQKENI in the germline V gene. There are 13 residues in the CDR3. The germline V and J ends were trimmed by 8 bases and 4 bases, with 14 bases remaining between them. The CDR3 loop reads CASTITIGETQYF. The CDR3, as DNA: TGTGCCAGCACGATCACCATAGGAGAGACCCAGTACTTC.

Ten or more counts support this clonotype. The V and J genes are TRBV6-1 and TRBJ2-7; 11 bases fit TRBD2. V shed 0 bases and J 5 bases; nucleotides not matched to a gene: 3. Germline-derived CDR1 and CDR2 are MNHNS and SASEGT. The CDR3 loop spans 15 amino acids. The CDR3 bases are TGTGCCAGCAGTGAAGCCACTAGCGGGGGCAACGAGCAGTACTTC. Amino acids: CASSEATSGGNEQYF.

This clonotype showed up just a few times. V gene TRBV7-6 combines with J gene TRBJ2-3, with 9 bases fitting TRBD1. After removal of 5 bases from V and 2 bases from J, the junction contained 5 bases not matched to a gene. Per germline, CDR1 SGHVS and CDR2 FNYEAQ. The CDR3 totals 15 residues. The CDR3 DNA sequence: TGTGCCAGCAGCCCTGGGACAGGGAACACAGATACGCAGTATTTT. This gives the protein CASSPGTGNTDTQYF.

The chain joins TRBV28 to TRBJ2-5, with D uncertain. Per germline, CDR1 MDHEN and CDR2 SYDVKM. V lost 5 bases, J lost 1 base, and 17 bases lay in between. The CDR3 is made up of 16 amino acids. The CDR3 DNA reads TGTGCCAGCAGTCTATTCAGCCCCTGGAGCCAAGAGACCCAGTACTTC. It encodes CASSLFSPWSQETQYF.

The chain uses TRBV27 and TRBJ2-5, with 12 bases identical to TRBD1. The J call is uncertain, as TRBJ2-7 better fits the DNA end. The CDR3 is made up of 15 amino acids. Germline V CDR1 and CDR2: MNHEY, SMNVEV (reference sequence). In DNA form, the CDR3 reads TGTGCCGGCACAACCTCCGGGACAGGGGGCGACGAGCAGTACTTC. Its protein product is CAGTTSGTGGDEQYF.

This sequence joins TRBV6-5 and TRBJ1-4, with 7 nucleotides matching TRBD1. The length of the CDR3 is 15 residues. J gave up 4 bases and V 2 bases, and 4 bases lay outside the gene matches. Germline CDR1 and CDR2: MNHEY and SVGAGI. The CDR3 protein is CASSYPGTDNEKLFF. The CDR3, as DNA: TGTGCCAGCAGTTACCCCGGGACAGATAATGAAAAACTGTTTTTT.

Worth noting for this clonotype: This sequence may be a read error, since a much larger clone differs from it by one base. The chain has TRBV12-3 or TRBV12-4 and TRBJ1-2, with 7 bases identical to TRBD1. CDR3 length: 15 residues. The CDR3 protein is CASSFTGTVSYDYTF. CDR3 nucleotide sequence: TGTGCCAGCAGTTTCACCGGGACAGTGAGCTATGACTACACCTTC.

This clonotype has just a few counts. The J gene is TRBJ1-6, the V gene TRBV6-2 or TRBV6-3, with D hard to call. Germline lookup yields CDR1 MNHEY and CDR2 SVGEGT. V lost 5 bases and J lost 0, with 14 bases in between. CDR3 length: 17 residues. The CDR3 protein is CASSITAASSYNSPLHF. CDR3 nucleotide sequence: TGTGCCAGCAGTATTACGGCGGCTAGCTCCTATAATTCACCCCTCCACTTT.

This clonotype was counted a few times. V and J are TRBV10-3 and TRBJ1-1; D is ambiguous. From germline, CDR1 is ENHRY and CDR2 SYGVKD. Trimming pared 5 bases from V and 1 base from J, leaving 8 bases between. The CDR3 extends over 13 amino acids. Here the CDR3 DNA reads TGTGCCATCAGTACAGACGCGAACACTGAAGCTTTCTTT. The encoded protein is CAISTDANTEAFF.

The sample holds a few counts of this clonotype. The chain has TRBV29-1 and TRBJ2-1, with 8 bases aligning to TRBD1. The CDR3 has 16 residues. The J segment lost 9 bases and the V segment lost 0 bases, leaving 13 bases of the junction unmatched. CDR1 and CDR2 (germline): SQVTM, ANQGSEA. CDR3 protein: CSVEDIMTGDGFEQFF. For the CDR3, the DNA is TGCAGCGTTGAAGATATAATGACAGGGGATGGTTTTGAGCAGTTCTTC.

At least ten counts were recorded for this clonotype. V gene TRBV6-2 or TRBV6-3 combines with J gene TRBJ2-1; D unclear. The germline gives CDR1 MNHEY, CDR2 SVGEGT. This CDR3 spans 14 amino acids. With 6 bases removed from V and 0 bases from J, the gap between germline ends came to 9 bases. The CDR3 region has the DNA TGTGCCAGCAGGGGCCGCGGCTCCTACAATGAGCAGTTCTTC. Amino acids: CASRGRGSYNEQFF.